This paragraph covers one TCR beta chain sequence. The table came from immunoSEQ multiplex PCR; TCRdb's copy has only in-frame clones and leaves some out. The data hold approximately 90,000 clones, with less than 85% observed a single time. The CDR3 covers 15 residues. CDR1 and CDR2 from the germline V gene are LGHNA and YNFKEQ. Germline trimming cut 1 base from V and 6 bases from J; bases unmatched to any gene: 7. This specimen belongs to a study of blood T cell repertoires in COVID-19. This clonotype was obtained from a man aged 80 or over with acute or convalescent COVID-19. Sequenced sample: peripheral blood. The chain employs TRBV4-2 and TRBJ2-7; 9 bases map to TRBD2. The CDR3 protein is CASSQVVAGESEQYF. In nucleotides, the CDR3 is TGTGCCAGCAGCCAAGTAGTAGCGGGAGAAAGCGAGCAGTACTTC.